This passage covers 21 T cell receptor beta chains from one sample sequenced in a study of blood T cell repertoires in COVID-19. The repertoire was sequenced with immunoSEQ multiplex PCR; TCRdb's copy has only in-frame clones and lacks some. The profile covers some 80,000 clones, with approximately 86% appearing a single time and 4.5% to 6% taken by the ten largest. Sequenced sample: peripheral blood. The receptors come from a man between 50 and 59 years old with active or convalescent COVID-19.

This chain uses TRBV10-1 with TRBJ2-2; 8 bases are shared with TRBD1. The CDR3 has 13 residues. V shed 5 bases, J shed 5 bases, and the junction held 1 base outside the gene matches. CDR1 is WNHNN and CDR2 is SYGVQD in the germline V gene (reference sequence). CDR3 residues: CASSTGGTGELFF. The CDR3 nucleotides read TGCGCCAGCAGTACAGGGGGAACCGGGGAGCTGTTTTTT.

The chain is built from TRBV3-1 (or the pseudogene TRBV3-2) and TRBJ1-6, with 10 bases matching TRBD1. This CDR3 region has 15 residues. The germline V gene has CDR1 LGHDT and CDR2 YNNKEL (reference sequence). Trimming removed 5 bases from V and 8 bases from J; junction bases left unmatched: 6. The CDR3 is CASSNPGTGDSPLHF. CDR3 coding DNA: TGTGCCAGCAGCAACCCCGGGACAGGGGATTCACCCCTCCACTTT.

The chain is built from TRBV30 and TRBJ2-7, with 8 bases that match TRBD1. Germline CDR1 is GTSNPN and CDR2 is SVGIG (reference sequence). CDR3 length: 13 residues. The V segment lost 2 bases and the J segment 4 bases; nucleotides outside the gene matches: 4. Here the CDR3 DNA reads TGTGCCTGGAGTTCCGGGACAGGATACGAGCAGTACTTC. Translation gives CAWSSGTGYEQYF.

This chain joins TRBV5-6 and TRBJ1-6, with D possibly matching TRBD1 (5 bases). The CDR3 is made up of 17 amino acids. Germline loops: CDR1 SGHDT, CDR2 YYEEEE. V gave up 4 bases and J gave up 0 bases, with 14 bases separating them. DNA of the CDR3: TGTGCCAGCAGCACCGACAGTGCTTTCTCCTATAATTCACCCCTCCACTTT. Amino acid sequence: CASSTDSAFSYNSPLHF.

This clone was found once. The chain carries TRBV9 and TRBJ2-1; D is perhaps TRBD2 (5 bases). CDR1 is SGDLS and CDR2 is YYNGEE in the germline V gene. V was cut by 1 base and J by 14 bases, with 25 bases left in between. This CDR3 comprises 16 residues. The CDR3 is CASSVTDSEVSLSEFF. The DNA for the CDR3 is TGTGCCAGCAGCGTAACGGACTCAGAGGTATCCCTATCGGAGTTCTTC.

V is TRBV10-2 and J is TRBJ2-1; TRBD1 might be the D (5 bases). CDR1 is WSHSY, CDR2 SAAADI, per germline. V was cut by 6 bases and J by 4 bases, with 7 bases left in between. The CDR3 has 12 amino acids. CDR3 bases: TGCGCCAGCAGGGACACTTACAATGAGCAGTTCTTC. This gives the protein CASRDTYNEQFF.

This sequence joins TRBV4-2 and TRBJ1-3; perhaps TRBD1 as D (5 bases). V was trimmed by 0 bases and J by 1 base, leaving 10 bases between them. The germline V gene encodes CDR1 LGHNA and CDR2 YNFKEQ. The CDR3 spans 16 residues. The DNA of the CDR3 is TGTGCCAGCAGCCAAGAGGCAGGGCTTTCTGGAAACACCATATATTTT. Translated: CASSQEAGLSGNTIYF.

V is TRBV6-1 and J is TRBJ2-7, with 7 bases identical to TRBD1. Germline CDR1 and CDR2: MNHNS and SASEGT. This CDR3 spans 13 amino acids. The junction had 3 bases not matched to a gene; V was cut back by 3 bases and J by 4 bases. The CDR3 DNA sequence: TGTGCCAGCAGTGAGAGACAGGGTTACGAGCAGTACTTC. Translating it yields CASSERQGYEQYF.

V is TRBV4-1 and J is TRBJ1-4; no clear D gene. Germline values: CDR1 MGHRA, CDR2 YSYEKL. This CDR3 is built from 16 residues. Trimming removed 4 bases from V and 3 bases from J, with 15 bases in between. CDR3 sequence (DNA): TGCGCCAGCAGCCTCCCCGAGACTGGAGCTAATGAAAAACTGTTTTTT. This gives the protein CASSLPETGANEKLFF.

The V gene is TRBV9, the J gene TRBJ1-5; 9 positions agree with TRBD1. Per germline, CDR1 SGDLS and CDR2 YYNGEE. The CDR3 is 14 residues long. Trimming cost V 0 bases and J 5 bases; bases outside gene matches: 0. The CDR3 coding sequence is TGTGCCAGCAGCGTAGGACAGGGGGATCAGCCCCAGCATTTT. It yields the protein CASSVGQGDQPQHF.

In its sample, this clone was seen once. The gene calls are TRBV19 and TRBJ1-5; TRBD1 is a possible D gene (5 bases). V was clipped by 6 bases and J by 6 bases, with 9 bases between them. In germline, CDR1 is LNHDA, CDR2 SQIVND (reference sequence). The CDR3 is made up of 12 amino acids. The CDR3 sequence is CASSRDSQPQHF. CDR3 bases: TGTGCCAGTAGCAGGGATTCTCAGCCCCAGCATTTT.

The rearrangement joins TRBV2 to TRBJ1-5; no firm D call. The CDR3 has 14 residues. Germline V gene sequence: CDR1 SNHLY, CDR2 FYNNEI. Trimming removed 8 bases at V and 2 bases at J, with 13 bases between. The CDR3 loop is CASAQLLGNQPQHF. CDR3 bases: TGTGCCAGCGCCCAACTCTTGGGCAATCAGCCCCAGCATTTT.

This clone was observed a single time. The CDR3 spells CATSRDLGRGGWQETQYF. The CDR3 DNA reads TGTGCCACCAGCAGAGATCTAGGGCGGGGGGGATGGCAAGAGACCCAGTACTTC. The gene calls are TRBV15 and TRBJ2-5; 9 bases map to TRBD2. The germline gives CDR1 LNHNV, CDR2 YYDKDF (reference sequence). The junction had 10 bases not matched to a gene; V was cut back by 0 bases and J by 2 bases. CDR3 size: 18 residues.

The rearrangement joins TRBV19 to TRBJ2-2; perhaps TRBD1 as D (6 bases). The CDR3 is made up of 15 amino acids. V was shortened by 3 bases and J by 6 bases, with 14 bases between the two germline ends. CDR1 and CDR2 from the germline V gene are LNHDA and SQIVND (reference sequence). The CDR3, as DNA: TGTGCCAGTAGTATCCAGGGGTTTGGGTCCGGGGAGCTGTTTTTT. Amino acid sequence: CASSIQGFGSGELFF.

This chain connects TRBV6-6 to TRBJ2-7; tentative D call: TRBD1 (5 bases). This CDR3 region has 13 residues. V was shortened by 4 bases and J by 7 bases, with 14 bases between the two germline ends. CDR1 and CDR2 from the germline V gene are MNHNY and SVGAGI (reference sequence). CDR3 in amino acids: CASSFDSPTEQYF. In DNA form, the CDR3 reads TGTGCCAGCAGTTTTGACAGTCCTACGGAGCAGTACTTC.

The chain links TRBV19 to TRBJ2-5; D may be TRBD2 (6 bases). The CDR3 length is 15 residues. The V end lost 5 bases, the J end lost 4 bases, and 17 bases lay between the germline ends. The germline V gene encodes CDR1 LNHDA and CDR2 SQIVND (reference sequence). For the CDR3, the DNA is TGTGCCAGTAGTGACCCAGGAAGGGGAGGAGAGACCCAGTACTTC. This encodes CASSDPGRGGETQYF.

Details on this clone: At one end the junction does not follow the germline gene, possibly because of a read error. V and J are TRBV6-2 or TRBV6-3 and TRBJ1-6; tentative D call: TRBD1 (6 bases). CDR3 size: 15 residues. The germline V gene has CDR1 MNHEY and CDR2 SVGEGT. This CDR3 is CASSYGGHYNSPLHF. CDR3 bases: TGTGCCAGTAGTTACGGGGGACACTATAATTCACCCCTCCACTTT.

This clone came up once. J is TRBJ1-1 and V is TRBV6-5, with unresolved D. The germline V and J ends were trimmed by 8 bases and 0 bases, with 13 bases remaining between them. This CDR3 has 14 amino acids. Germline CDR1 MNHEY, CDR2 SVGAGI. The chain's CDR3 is CASSGSDLNTEAFF. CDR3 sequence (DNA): TGTGCCAGCTCGGGGTCTGACCTGAACACTGAAGCTTTCTTT.

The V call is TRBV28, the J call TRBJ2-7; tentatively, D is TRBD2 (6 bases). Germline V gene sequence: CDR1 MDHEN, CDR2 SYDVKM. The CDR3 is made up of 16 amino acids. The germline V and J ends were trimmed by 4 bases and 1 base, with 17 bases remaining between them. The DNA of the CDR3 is TGTGCCAGCAGTTCCCGGGGTAGCGGCTCTTCCTACGAGCAGTACGTC. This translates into CASSSRGSGSSYEQYV.

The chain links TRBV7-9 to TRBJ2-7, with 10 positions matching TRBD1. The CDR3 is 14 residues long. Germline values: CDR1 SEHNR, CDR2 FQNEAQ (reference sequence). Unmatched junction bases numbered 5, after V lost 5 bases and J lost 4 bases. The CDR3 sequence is CASSNRDRGYEQYF. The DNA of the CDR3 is TGTGCCAGCAGCAATAGGGACAGGGGATACGAGCAGTACTTC.

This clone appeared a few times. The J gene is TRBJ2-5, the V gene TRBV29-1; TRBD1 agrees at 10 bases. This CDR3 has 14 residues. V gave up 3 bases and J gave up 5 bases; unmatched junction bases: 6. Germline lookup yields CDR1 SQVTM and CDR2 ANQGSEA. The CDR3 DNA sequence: TGCAGCGTTGAGGGGACAGGGGTGGCGGAGACCCAGTACTTC. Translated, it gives CSVEGTGVAETQYF.